The 24 T cell receptor beta chains given below trace back to one sample, sequenced in a study of blood T cell repertoires in COVID-19. The method was immunoSEQ multiplex PCR; TCRdb's version includes in-frame clones alone and lacks a portion of them. The sample carries a few hundred thousand clones, roughly 80% recorded once. Sequenced: PBMCs or T cells enriched from blood (not recorded which). These TCRs come from a middle-aged man who had been exposed to COVID-19.

The V call is TRBV29-1, the J call TRBJ1-2; TRBD1 might be the D (5 bases). This CDR3 comprises 11 residues. Germline CDR1 SQVTM, CDR2 ANQGSEA. Trimming left V 4 bases short and J 5 bases short, with 8 bases between. The CDR3 DNA sequence: TGCAGCGTTGGGGACTGGTATGGCTACACCTTC. It translates to CSVGDWYGYTF.

The rearrangement uses TRBV15 and TRBJ2-7, with TRBD1 identical over 7 bases. The CDR3 is 14 amino acids. Germline V gives CDR1 LNHNV, CDR2 YYDKDF (reference sequence). The V gene end was trimmed by 8 bases and the J gene end by 3 bases; junction bases not matched to a gene: 10. DNA of the CDR3: TGTGCCACCGGCCGGGACAGCCTCCTCTACGAGCAGTACTTC. The encoded protein is CATGRDSLLYEQYF.

The CDR3 DNA reads TGTGCCTGGAGTCCGAGCGCTAATGAGCAGTTCTTC. Protein product: CAWSPSANEQFF. V and J are TRBV30 and TRBJ2-1, with D uncertain. This CDR3 is built from 12 residues. Germline V gene data show CDR1 as GTSNPN and CDR2 as SVGIG (reference sequence). With 2 bases removed from V and 7 bases from J, the gap between germline ends came to 9 bases.

This clone was detected once. J is TRBJ2-6 and V is TRBV11-3; no reliable D call. The germline V and J ends were trimmed by 2 bases and 9 bases, with 5 bases remaining between them. From germline, CDR1 is SGHNT and CDR2 YENEEA. The length of the CDR3 is 12 residues. The CDR3 nucleotides read TGTGCCAGCAGCTTACAGGACAACGTCCTGACTTTC. Protein sequence: CASSLQDNVLTF. Drawing the rest from reference TRBV11-3 and TRBJ2-6, the complete variable domain is EAGVVQSPRYKIIEKKQPVAFWCNPISGHNTLYWYLQNLGQGPELLIRYENEEAVDDSQLPKDRFSAERLKGVDSTLKIQPAELGDSAVYLCASSLQDNVLTFGAGSRLTVL.

V is TRBV9 and J is TRBJ1-1; D is perhaps TRBD1 (6 bases). The CDR3 runs 15 residues. CDR1 SGDLS and CDR2 YYNGEE come from the germline V gene. The ends were cut back, 4 bases at V and 1 base at J, with 14 bases in the middle. The CDR3 sequence: CASSSSGARNTEAFF. The CDR3 region has the DNA TGTGCCAGCAGCAGTTCAGGGGCCCGGAACACTGAAGCTTTCTTT.

The CDR3 region is CASSTLTGGSGQPQHF. The CDR3 region has the DNA TGTGCCAGCAGTACGCTGACAGGGGGTAGCGGTCAGCCCCAGCATTTT. V is TRBV28 and J is TRBJ1-5; TRBD1 matches at 9 bases. The junction had 11 bases not matched to a gene; V was cut back by 5 bases and J by 6 bases. CDR1 MDHEN and CDR2 SYDVKM come from the germline V gene. CDR3 length: 16 residues. The full variable domain, its missing parts supplied by reference TRBV28 and TRBJ1-5, is DVKVTQSSRYLVKRTGEKVFLECVQDMDHENMFWYRQDPGLGLRLIYFSYDVKMKEKGDIPEGYSVSREKKERFSLILESASTNQTSMYLCASSTLTGGSGQPQHFGDGTRLSIL.

V and J are TRBV2 and TRBJ2-1; possible D gene TRBD2, 6 bases. Germline V gene data show CDR1 as SNHLY and CDR2 as FYNNEI. Trimming left V 3 bases short and J 1 base short, with 10 bases between. CDR3 length equals 15 residues. The CDR3 protein is CASSDDGGSYNEQFF. For the CDR3, the DNA is TGTGCCAGCAGTGACGACGGGGGTTCCTACAATGAGCAGTTCTTC.

V usage is TRBV12-5 and J usage is TRBJ1-1; D perhaps matches TRBD1 (6 bases). The CDR3 covers 15 residues. Germline V CDR1 and CDR2: LGHNT, FRNRAP. Trimming stripped 0 bases from V and 7 bases from J, with 15 bases between. The CDR3 loop is CASGLVLQGPHEAFF. In nucleotides, the CDR3 is TGTGCTAGTGGTTTGGTACTTCAGGGGCCGCATGAAGCTTTCTTT.

The rearrangement links TRBV11-2 to TRBJ2-1, with TRBD2 matching 9 bases. Germline assignment: CDR1 SGHAT and CDR2 FQNNGV. The CDR3 is 18 residues long. V shed 2 bases and J 6 bases; nucleotides not matched to a gene: 14. The CDR3 sequence is CASSLLGRGREGFNEQFF. For the CDR3, the DNA is TGTGCCAGCAGCTTACTTGGCCGTGGGCGGGAGGGCTTCAATGAGCAGTTCTTC.

In its sample, this clone was seen once. The V and J genes are TRBV7-8 and TRBJ2-2; 7 positions match TRBD2. Trimming at V came to 5 bases and at J to 7 bases, leaving 10 bases not matched to a gene. CDR1 is SGHVS and CDR2 is FQNEAQ in the germline V gene. The CDR3 sequence is 15 residues long. The CDR3 bases are TGTGCCAGCAGCCCACGGGGAGGGTTTGGCGGGGAGCTGTTTTTT. It translates to CASSPRGGFGGELFF.

The chain has TRBV12-5 and TRBJ1-3, with TRBD1 matching 8 bases. The V segment lost 1 base and the J segment 3 bases; nucleotides outside the gene matches: 2. This CDR3 is 15 amino acids long. Germline V gene lookup returns CDR1 LGHNT and CDR2 FRNRAP. The CDR3 nucleotides read TGTGCTAGTGGTTTGGCAGGGGGCGGTGGAAACACCATATATTTT. Protein sequence: CASGLAGGGGNTIYF.

As regards this clone: The junction departs from the called germline gene at one end, perhaps through a read error. This chain connects TRBV5-1 to TRBJ2-3; maybe TRBD2 (6 bases). CDR1 is SGHRS and CDR2 is YFSETQ in the germline V gene. The CDR3 extends over 15 amino acids. CDR3 sequence reads: CASRLGPREADTQYF. The CDR3 region has the DNA TGCGCCAGCAGGTTGGGGCCCAGGGAGGCAGATACGCAGTATTTT. Full variable domain (outside the CDR3, taken from reference TRBV5-1 and TRBJ2-3): KAGVTQTPRYLIKTRGQQVTLSCSPISGHRSVSWYQQTPGQGLQFLFEYFSETQRNKGNFPGRFSGRQFSNSRSEMNVSTLELGDSALYLCASRLGPREADTQYFGPGTRLTVL.

This clone appeared once. This chain connects TRBV6-5 to TRBJ2-3; the match to TRBD2 covers 9 bases. This CDR3 comprises 16 residues. V dropped 4 bases and J dropped 1; count of bases not matched to a gene: 6. The germline CDR1 and CDR2 sequences are MNHEY and SVGAGI. The chain's CDR3 is CASSSQTSGGTDTQYF. CDR3 in DNA: TGTGCCAGCAGTTCACAGACTAGCGGAGGCACAGATACGCAGTATTTT.

In DNA form, the CDR3 reads TGTGCCAGCAAAGGCGGGAGTGAAACAGATACGCAGTATTTT. It encodes CASKGGSETDTQYF. The chain couples TRBV2 to TRBJ2-3, with 7 bases matching TRBD2. Germline values: CDR1 SNHLY, CDR2 FYNNEI. The CDR3 contains 14 residues. The V gene end was trimmed by 7 bases and the J gene end by 3 bases; junction bases not matched to a gene: 7. Full variable domain (outside the CDR3, taken from reference TRBV2 and TRBJ2-3): EPEVTQTPSHQVTQMGQEVILRCVPISNHLYFYWYRQILGQKVEFLVSFYNNEISEKSEIFDDQFSVERPDGSNFTLKIRSTKLEDSAMYFCASKGGSETDTQYFGPGTRLTVL.

The rearrangement links TRBV3-1 (or the pseudogene TRBV3-2) to TRBJ2-2; D is unclear. Per germline, CDR1 LGHDT and CDR2 YNNKEL (reference sequence). This CDR3 has 12 amino acids. V lost 7 bases and J lost 0, with 3 bases in between. The CDR3 is CASTTNTGELFF. The CDR3 nucleotides are TGTGCCAGCACCACGAACACCGGGGAGCTGTTTTTT.

The gene calls are TRBV19 and TRBJ1-5; D remains ambiguous. Germline V gene data show CDR1 as LNHDA and CDR2 as SQIVND (reference sequence). Trimming shortened V by 0 bases and J by 7 bases, and 13 bases separated the two germline ends. There are 15 residues in the CDR3. CDR3 sequence (DNA): TGTGCCAGTAGTATAGATCATGAGGCCGGGCAGCCCCAGCATTTT. It translates to CASSIDHEAGQPQHF.

The V call is TRBV12-5, the J call TRBJ1-2; TRBD1 aligns across 8 bases. CDR3 length: 18 amino acids. CDR1 and CDR2 (germline): LGHNT, FRNRAP. The V gene end was trimmed by 3 bases and the J gene end by 0 bases; junction bases not matched to a gene: 12. This chain's CDR3 is CASGLDTGGARANYGYTF. The CDR3 nucleotides are TGTGCTAGTGGTTTAGATACAGGGGGAGCTCGAGCTAACTATGGCTACACCTTC. The whole variable domain, remainder taken from reference TRBV12-5 and TRBJ1-2, is DARVTQTPRHKVTEMGQEVTMRCQPILGHNTVFWYRQTMMQGLELLAYFRNRAPLDDSGMPKDRFSAEMPDATLATLKIQPSEPRDSAVYFCASGLDTGGARANYGYTFGSGTRLTVV.

V and J are TRBV29-1 and TRBJ2-3; 8 bases line up with TRBD1. Losses at the gene ends were 6 bases for V and 4 bases for J; bases not matched to a gene: 15. CDR3 length: 16 amino acids. Germline V gene sequence: CDR1 SQVTM, CDR2 ANQGSEA. Written as DNA, the CDR3 is TGCAGCGTCTCGGGGGCCGACAGGGGACTCGCAGATACGCAGTATTTT. Encoded protein: CSVSGADRGLADTQYF.

The V and J genes are TRBV5-1 and TRBJ2-1; D is perhaps TRBD2 (6 bases). This CDR3 has 11 residues. Trimming shortened V by 7 bases and J by 9 bases, and 11 bases separated the two germline ends. Germline loops: CDR1 SGHRS, CDR2 YFSETQ. Here the CDR3 reads CASWGEGEQFF. For the CDR3, the DNA is TGCGCCAGCTGGGGGGAAGGTGAGCAGTTCTTC.

This chain joins TRBV18 and TRBJ2-4, with D possibly matching TRBD2 (5 bases). Germline V lookup: CDR1 KGHSH, CDR2 LQKENI. The ends were cut back, 2 bases at V and 0 bases at J, with 8 bases in the middle. The CDR3 length is 15 residues. CDR3 bases: TGTGCCAGCTCACCAGCGGGCACAGCCAAAAACATTCAGTACTTC. Protein sequence: CASSPAGTAKNIQYF.

The rearrangement links TRBV2 to TRBJ2-7; 11 positions agree with TRBD2. CDR1 and CDR2 from the germline V gene are SNHLY and FYNNEI. This CDR3 is built from 15 residues. V was clipped by 3 bases and J by 5 bases; unmatched bases: 6. The CDR3 protein is CASSDSGRADHEQYF. As DNA, the CDR3 is TGTGCCAGCAGTGATAGCGGGAGGGCCGACCACGAGCAGTACTTC. The full variable domain, rest sourced from reference TRBV2 and TRBJ2-7, is EPEVTQTPSHQVTQMGQEVILRCVPISNHLYFYWYRQILGQKVEFLVSFYNNEISEKSEIFDDQFSVERPDGSNFTLKIRSTKLEDSAMYFCASSDSGRADHEQYFGPGTRLTVT.

J is TRBJ1-5 and V is TRBV30; tentatively, D is TRBD1 (6 bases). Trimming removed 0 bases from V and 5 bases from J, with 14 bases in between. This CDR3 is 15 amino acids long. The germline V gene encodes CDR1 GTSNPN and CDR2 SVGIG (reference sequence). CDR3 sequence reads: CAWSVLSGEHQPQHF. Here the CDR3 DNA reads TGTGCCTGGAGTGTACTATCAGGGGAACATCAGCCCCAGCATTTT.

The chain joins TRBV27 to TRBJ2-3, with D possibly matching TRBD2 (6 bases). The CDR3 contains 14 residues. Germline CDR1 is MNHEY and CDR2 is SMNVEV (reference sequence). V lost 6 bases to trimming and J lost 1 base, with 11 bases between them. The DNA of the CDR3 is TGTGCCAGCAGCGGGACTTGGGGCACAGATACGCAGTATTTT. Its protein is CASSGTWGTDTQYF.

This sequence joins TRBV3-1 (or the pseudogene TRBV3-2) and TRBJ1-1, with TRBD1 matching over 11 bases. This CDR3 spans 14 amino acids. Trimming cost V 0 bases and J 11 bases; bases outside gene matches: 5. Germline V gives CDR1 LGHDT, CDR2 YNNKEL (reference sequence). CDR3 region: CASSQDRTGGSAFF. In DNA form, the CDR3 reads TGTGCCAGCAGCCAAGACCGGACAGGGGGCAGCGCTTTCTTT.